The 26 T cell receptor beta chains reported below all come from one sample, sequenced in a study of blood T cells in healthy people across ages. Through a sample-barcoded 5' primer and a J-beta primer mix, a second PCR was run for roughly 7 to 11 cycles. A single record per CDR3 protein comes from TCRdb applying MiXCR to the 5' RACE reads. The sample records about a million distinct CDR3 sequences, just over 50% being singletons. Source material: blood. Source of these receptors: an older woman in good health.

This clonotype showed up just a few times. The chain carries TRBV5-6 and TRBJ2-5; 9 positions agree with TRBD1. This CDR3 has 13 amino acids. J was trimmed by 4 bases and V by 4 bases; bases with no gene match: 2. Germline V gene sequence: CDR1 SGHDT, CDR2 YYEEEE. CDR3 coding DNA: TGTGCCAGCAGCAAGGACAGGGGAGAGACCCAGTACTTC. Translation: CASSKDRGETQYF.

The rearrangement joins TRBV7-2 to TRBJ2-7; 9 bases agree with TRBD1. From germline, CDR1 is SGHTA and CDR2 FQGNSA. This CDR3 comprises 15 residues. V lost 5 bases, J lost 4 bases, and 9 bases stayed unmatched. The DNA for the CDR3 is TGTGCCAGCAGCCGACCGGGACAGGGTATATACGAGCAGTACTTC. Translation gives CASSRPGQGIYEQYF.

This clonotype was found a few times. CDR3 coding DNA: TGCGCCAGCAGCCACACTAATGGGGGCAGAGAGACCCAGTACTTC. It is translated as CASSHTNGGRETQYF. The chain carries TRBV4-1 and TRBJ2-5, with TRBD1 as a possible D gene (6 bases). Trimming took 3 bases from V and 4 from J, leaving 15 bases between them. This CDR3 is 15 amino acids long. CDR1 is MGHRA, CDR2 YSYEKL, per germline.

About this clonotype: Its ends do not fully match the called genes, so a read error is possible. The CDR3 sequence is CAGSPPTTSGRNGANNEQFF. CDR3 nucleotides: TGTGCCGGCTCACCACCGACGACTAGCGGGAGGAATGGGGCTAACAATGAGCAGTTCTTC. The chain links TRBV18 to TRBJ2-1, with 13 nucleotides matching TRBD2. Looked up from germline, CDR1 is KGHSH and CDR2 is LQKENI. The CDR3 extends over 20 amino acids.

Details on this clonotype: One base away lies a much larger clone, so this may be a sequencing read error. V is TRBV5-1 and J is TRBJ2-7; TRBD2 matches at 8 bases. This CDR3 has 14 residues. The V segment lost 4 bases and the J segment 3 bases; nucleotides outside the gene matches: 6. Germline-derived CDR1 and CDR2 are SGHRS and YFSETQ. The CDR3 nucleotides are TGCGCCAGCAGCGCGGGGGGACACTACTACGAGCAGTACTTC. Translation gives CASSAGGHYYEQYF.

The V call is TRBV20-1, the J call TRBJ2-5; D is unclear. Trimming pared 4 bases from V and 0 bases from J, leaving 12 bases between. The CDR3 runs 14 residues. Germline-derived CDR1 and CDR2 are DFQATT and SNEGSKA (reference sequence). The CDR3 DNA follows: TGCAGTGCTATAACGGGCCGGTACCAAGAGACCCAGTACTTC. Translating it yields CSAITGRYQETQYF.

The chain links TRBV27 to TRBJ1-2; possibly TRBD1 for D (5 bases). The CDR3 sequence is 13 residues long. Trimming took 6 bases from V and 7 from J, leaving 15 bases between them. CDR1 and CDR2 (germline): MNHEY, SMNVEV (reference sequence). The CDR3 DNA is TGTGCCAGCAGCCAGGTGGGGGTATCTGGCTACACCTTC. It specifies CASSQVGVSGYTF.

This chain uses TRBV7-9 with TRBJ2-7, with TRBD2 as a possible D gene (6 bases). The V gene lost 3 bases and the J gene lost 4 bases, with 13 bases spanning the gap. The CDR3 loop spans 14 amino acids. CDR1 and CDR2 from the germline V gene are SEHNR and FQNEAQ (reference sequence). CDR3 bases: TGTGCCAGCAGCTTTGTGGGGCGGGGATACGAGCAGTACTTC. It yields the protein CASSFVGRGYEQYF.

For the CDR3, the DNA is TGCAGTGCAAAGACCGGACAGTTTTCGGAGACCCAGTACTTC. This gives the protein CSAKTGQFSETQYF. The chain recombines TRBV20-1 with TRBJ2-5; TRBD1 is a possible D gene (6 bases). The V end lost 6 bases, the J end lost 5 bases, and 19 bases lay between the germline ends. The CDR3 totals 14 residues. Looked up from germline, CDR1 is DFQATT and CDR2 is SNEGSKA (reference sequence).

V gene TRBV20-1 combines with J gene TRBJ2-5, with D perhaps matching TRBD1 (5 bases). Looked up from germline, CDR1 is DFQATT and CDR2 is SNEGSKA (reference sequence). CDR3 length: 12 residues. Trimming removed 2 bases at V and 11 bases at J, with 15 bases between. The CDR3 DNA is TGCAGTGCTAGAATGACAGCAAATGAGCAGTACTTC. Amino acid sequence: CSARMTANEQYF.

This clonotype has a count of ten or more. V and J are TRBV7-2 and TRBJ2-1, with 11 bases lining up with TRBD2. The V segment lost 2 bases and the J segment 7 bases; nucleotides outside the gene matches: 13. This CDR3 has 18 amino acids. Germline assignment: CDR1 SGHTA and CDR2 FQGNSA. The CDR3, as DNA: TGTGCCAGCAGCTTAACAAAGCTAGCGGGAGGTTTGAGGAATGAGCAGTTCTTC. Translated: CASSLTKLAGGLRNEQFF.

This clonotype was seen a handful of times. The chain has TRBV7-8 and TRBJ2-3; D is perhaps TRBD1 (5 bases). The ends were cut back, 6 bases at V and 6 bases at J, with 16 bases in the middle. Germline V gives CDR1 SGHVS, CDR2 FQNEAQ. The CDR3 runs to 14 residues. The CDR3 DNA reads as TGTGCCAGCAGGCGGCAGGGTGAAGCCGATACGCAGTATTTT. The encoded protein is CASRRQGEADTQYF.

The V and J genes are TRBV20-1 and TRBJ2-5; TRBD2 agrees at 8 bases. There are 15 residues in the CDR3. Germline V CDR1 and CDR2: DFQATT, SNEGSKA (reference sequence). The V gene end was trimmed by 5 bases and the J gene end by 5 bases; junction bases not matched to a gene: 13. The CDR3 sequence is CSAGSLREGRETQYF. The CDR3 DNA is TGCAGTGCTGGATCACTCCGGGAGGGTCGGGAGACCCAGTACTTC.

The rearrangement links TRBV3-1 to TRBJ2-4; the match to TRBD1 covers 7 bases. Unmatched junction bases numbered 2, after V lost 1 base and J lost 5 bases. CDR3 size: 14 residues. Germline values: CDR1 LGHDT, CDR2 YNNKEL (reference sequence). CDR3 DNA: TGTGCCAGCAGCCAAGGAGGGGGCCAAAACATTCAGTACTTC. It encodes CASSQGGGQNIQYF.

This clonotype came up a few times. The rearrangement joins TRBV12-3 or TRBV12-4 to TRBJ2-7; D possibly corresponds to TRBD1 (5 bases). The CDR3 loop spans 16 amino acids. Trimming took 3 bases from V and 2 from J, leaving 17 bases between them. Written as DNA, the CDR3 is TGTGCCAGCAGTTTCCAGGGCCCCGGGCTAGCCTACGAGCAGTACTTC. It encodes CASSFQGPGLAYEQYF.

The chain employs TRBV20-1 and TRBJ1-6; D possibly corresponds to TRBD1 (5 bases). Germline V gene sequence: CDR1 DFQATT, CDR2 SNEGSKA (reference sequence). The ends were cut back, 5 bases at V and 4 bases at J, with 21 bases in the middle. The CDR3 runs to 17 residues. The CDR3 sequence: CSARTQRGYLYNSPLHF. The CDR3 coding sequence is TGCAGTGCTCGCACCCAGAGGGGATATCTATATAATTCACCCCTCCACTTT.

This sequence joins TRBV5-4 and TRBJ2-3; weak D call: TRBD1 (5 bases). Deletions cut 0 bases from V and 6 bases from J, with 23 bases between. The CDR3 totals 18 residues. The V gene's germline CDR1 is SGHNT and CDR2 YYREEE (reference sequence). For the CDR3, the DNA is TGTGCCAGCAGCTTGGGGGCAGTGAGGTCAGGGTCCACGGATACGCAGTATTTT. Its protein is CASSLGAVRSGSTDTQYF. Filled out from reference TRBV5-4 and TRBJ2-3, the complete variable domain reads ETGVTQSPTHLIKTRGQQVTLRCSSQSGHNTVSWYQQALGQGPQFIFQYYREEENGRGNFPPRFSGLQFPNYSSELNVNALELDDSALYLCASSLGAVRSGSTDTQYFGPGTRLTVL.

The CDR3 sequence is CASSLERVAFF. The CDR3 DNA follows: TGTGCCAGCAGCTTAGAGAGGGTTGCTTTCTTT. J is TRBJ1-1 and V is TRBV7-9; D gene uncertain. The V gene's germline CDR1 is SEHNR and CDR2 FQNEAQ (reference sequence). This CDR3 region has 11 residues. The V and J ends lost 1 base and 11 bases respectively, with 8 bases between them.

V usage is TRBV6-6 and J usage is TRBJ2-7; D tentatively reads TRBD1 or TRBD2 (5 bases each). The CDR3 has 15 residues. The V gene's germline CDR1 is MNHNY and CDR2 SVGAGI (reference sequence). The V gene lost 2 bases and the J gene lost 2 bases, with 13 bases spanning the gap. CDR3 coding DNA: TGTGCCAGCAGTTACAAGGGGCTAGCTACCTACGAGCAGTACTTC. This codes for CASSYKGLATYEQYF.

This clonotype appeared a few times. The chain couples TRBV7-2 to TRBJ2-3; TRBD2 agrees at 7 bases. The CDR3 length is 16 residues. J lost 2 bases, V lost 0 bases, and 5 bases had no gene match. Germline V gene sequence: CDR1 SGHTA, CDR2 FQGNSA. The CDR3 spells CASSLAGGRNTDTQYF. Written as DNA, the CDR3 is TGTGCCAGCAGCTTAGCGGGAGGGAGGAACACAGATACGCAGTATTTT.

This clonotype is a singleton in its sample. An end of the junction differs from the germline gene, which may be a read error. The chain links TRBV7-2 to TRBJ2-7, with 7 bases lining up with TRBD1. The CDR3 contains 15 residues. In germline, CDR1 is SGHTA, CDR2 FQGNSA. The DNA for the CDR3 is TGTGCCAACAGCTCACCGAGGACAGGATCCGACGAGCAGTACTTC. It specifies CANSSPRTGSDEQYF.

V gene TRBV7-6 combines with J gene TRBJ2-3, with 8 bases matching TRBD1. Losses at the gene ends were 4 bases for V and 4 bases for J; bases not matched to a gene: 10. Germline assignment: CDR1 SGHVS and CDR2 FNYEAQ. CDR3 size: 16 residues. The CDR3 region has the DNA TGTGCCAGCAGCTGGGGGACAGGTTCCTTCGCAGATACGCAGTATTTT. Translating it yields CASSWGTGSFADTQYF. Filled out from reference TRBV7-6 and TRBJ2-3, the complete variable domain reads GAGVSQSPRYKVTKRGQDVALRCDPISGHVSLYWYRQALGQGPEFLTYFNYEAQQDKSGLPNDRFSAERPEGSISTLTIQRTEQRDSAMYRCASSWGTGSFADTQYFGPGTRLTVL.

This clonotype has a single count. The CDR3 sequence is CASSHRYSDYEQYF. The CDR3 bases are TGTGCCAGCAGCCATCGGTACAGCGACTACGAGCAGTACTTC. The V and J genes are TRBV3-1 and TRBJ2-7; unclear D gene. The CDR3 is 14 amino acids. The germline V gene has CDR1 LGHDT and CDR2 YNNKEL (reference sequence). Trimming pared 3 bases from V and 3 bases from J, leaving 12 bases between.

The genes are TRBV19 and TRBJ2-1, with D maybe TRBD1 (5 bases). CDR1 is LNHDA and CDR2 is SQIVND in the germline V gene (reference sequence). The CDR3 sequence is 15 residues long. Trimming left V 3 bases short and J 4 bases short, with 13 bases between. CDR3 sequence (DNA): TGTGCCAGTAGTATTACAGGTGGTGGGTACAATGAGCAGTTCTTC. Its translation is CASSITGGGYNEQFF.

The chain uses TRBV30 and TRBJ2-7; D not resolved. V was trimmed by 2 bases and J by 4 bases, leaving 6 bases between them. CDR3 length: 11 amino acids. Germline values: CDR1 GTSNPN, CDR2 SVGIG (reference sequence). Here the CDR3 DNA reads TGTGCCTGGAGTCACGGTTACGAGCAGTACTTC. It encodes CAWSHGYEQYF.

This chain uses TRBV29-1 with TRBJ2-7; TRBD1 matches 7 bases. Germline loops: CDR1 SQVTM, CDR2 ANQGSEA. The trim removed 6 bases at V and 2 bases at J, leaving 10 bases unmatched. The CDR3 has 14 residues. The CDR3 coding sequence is TGCAGCGTCCGACAGGGATTTAGGGCCTACGAGCAGTACTTC. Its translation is CSVRQGFRAYEQYF.